This is a list of T cell receptor beta chains from one sample in a study of blood T cell repertoires in COVID-19. Repertoires were generated with immunoSEQ multiplex PCR, while TCRdb's copy carries only in-frame clones and drops some. The sample carries 100,000 or so clones, 85% recorded once. The sequencing sample was made of peripheral blood. All receptors come from a human donor in a cohort sampled during active COVID-19. Each CDR3 is given with its conserved first and last residue. Fields, in order: J gene, D gene, CDR3 length, clone size, V gene, CDR3 protein, CDR3 DNA. The D gene is left open where the match is weak. Clone size appears in some rows only: once, few, many, or a class for an expanded clone.

j_gene: TRBJ1-3; d_gene: NA; len: 15; abundance: NA; v_gene: TRBV28; CDR3aa: CASSLGTYTGNTIYF; CDR3nt: TGTGCCAGCAGTTTGGGGACTTACACTGGAAACACCATATATTTT
j_gene: TRBJ1-1; d_gene: NA; len: 13; abundance: NA; v_gene: TRBV9; CDR3aa: CASSATPHTEAFF; CDR3nt: TGTGCCAGCAGCGCGACACCCCACACTGAAGCTTTCTTT
j_gene: TRBJ1-2; d_gene: TRBD1; len: 14; abundance: once; v_gene: TRBV2; CDR3aa: CASSPVDRLYGYTF; CDR3nt: TGTGCCAGCAGCCCCGTGGACAGGCTCTATGGCTACACCTTC
j_gene: TRBJ2-1; d_gene: TRBD1; len: 16; abundance: NA; v_gene: TRBV9; CDR3aa: CASSEGAPGPYNEQFF; CDR3nt: TGTGCCAGCAGCGAGGGGGCCCCCGGGCCCTACAATGAGCAGTTCTTC
j_gene: TRBJ1-2; d_gene: NA; len: 12; abundance: NA; v_gene: TRBV28; CDR3aa: CASSLVGGGYTF; CDR3nt: TGTGCCAGCAGTTTAGTAGGGGGAGGCTACACCTTC
j_gene: TRBJ2-3; d_gene: NA; len: 13; abundance: NA; v_gene: TRBV12-3/TRBV12-4; CDR3aa: CASSLAGRDTQYF; CDR3nt: TGTGCCAGCAGTTTAGCGGGGCGAGATACGCAGTATTTT
j_gene: TRBJ2-2; d_gene: TRBD1; len: 18; abundance: NA; v_gene: TRBV28; CDR3aa: CASSFSGTGSSNTGELFF; CDR3nt: TGTGCCAGCAGTTTCTCCGGGACAGGGTCATCGAACACCGGGGAGCTGTTTTTT
j_gene: TRBJ2-5; d_gene: TRBD2; len: 18; abundance: few; v_gene: TRBV11-2; CDR3aa: CASSLGGVAAGEGETQYF; CDR3nt: TGTGCCAGCAGCTTAGGAGGGGTGGCAGCGGGGGAAGGAGAGACCCAGTACTTC
j_gene: TRBJ1-5; d_gene: TRBD1; len: 16; abundance: NA; v_gene: TRBV5-8; CDR3aa: CASSRTDRGVDQPQHF; CDR3nt: TGTGCCAGCAGCCGGACGGACAGGGGAGTGGATCAGCCCCAGCATTTT
j_gene: TRBJ2-2; d_gene: NA; len: 13; abundance: few; v_gene: TRBV12-3/TRBV12-4; CDR3aa: CASSLQITGELFF; CDR3nt: TGTGCCAGCAGTTTGCAGATTACCGGGGAGCTGTTTTTT
j_gene: TRBJ1-5; d_gene: NA; len: 15; abundance: NA; v_gene: TRBV6-4; CDR3aa: CARVRRNRERQPQHF; CDR3nt: TGTGCCAGAGTACGCAGAAACAGGGAGCGTCAGCCCCAGCATTTT
j_gene: TRBJ1-1; d_gene: NA; len: 12; abundance: NA; v_gene: TRBV5-1; CDR3aa: CASSSQGTEAFF; CDR3nt: TGCGCCAGCAGCTCACAGGGCACTGAAGCTTTCTTT
j_gene: TRBJ2-1; d_gene: TRBD2; len: 15; abundance: NA; v_gene: TRBV13; CDR3aa: CASSSPTGGYNEQFF; CDR3nt: TGTGCCAGCAGCTCCCCCACGGGGGGCTACAATGAGCAGTTCTTC
j_gene: TRBJ1-2; d_gene: TRBD1; len: 13; abundance: once; v_gene: TRBV30; CDR3aa: CAWDGRGRYGYTF; CDR3nt: TGTGCCTGGGATGGCAGGGGGAGGTATGGCTACACCTTC
j_gene: TRBJ2-1; d_gene: NA; len: 14; abundance: once; v_gene: TRBV20-1; CDR3aa: CSASLAEKNNEQFF; CDR3nt: TGCAGTGCTAGTCTGGCGGAAAAAAACAATGAGCAGTTCTTC
j_gene: TRBJ2-7; d_gene: TRBD2; len: 14; abundance: NA; v_gene: TRBV27; CDR3aa: CASSLARLAGEQYF; CDR3nt: TGTGCCAGCAGTTTGGCTCGACTAGCGGGGGAGCAGTACTTC
j_gene: TRBJ1-1; d_gene: TRBD1; len: 15; abundance: NA; v_gene: TRBV18; CDR3aa: CASSPAGTGGTEAFF; CDR3nt: TGTGCCAGCTCACCAGCCGGGACAGGGGGCACTGAAGCTTTCTTT
j_gene: TRBJ1-3; d_gene: TRBD1; len: 14; abundance: NA; v_gene: TRBV11-2; CDR3aa: CASSPDRGGNTIYF; CDR3nt: TGTGCCAGCAGCCCGGACAGGGGTGGAAACACCATATATTTT
j_gene: TRBJ1-4; d_gene: NA; len: 16; abundance: NA; v_gene: TRBV4-1; CDR3aa: CASSQDHGATNEKLFF; CDR3nt: TGCGCCAGCAGCCAAGATCACGGTGCAACTAATGAAAAACTGTTTTTT
j_gene: TRBJ2-7; d_gene: NA; len: 14; abundance: NA; v_gene: TRBV18; CDR3aa: CASSPTPASYEQYF; CDR3nt: TGTGCCAGCTCACCAACACCCGCTTCCTACGAGCAGTACTTC
j_gene: TRBJ2-7; d_gene: NA; len: 14; abundance: NA; v_gene: TRBV29-1; CDR3aa: CSVIQGTMRYEQYF; CDR3nt: TGCAGCGTTATACAGGGTACTATGCGGTACGAGCAGTACTTC
j_gene: TRBJ2-1; d_gene: TRBD1; len: 17; abundance: NA; v_gene: TRBV28; CDR3aa: CASSSVPGQSSYNEQFF; CDR3nt: TGTGCCAGCAGCTCCGTACCGGGACAGAGCTCCTACAATGAGCAGTTCTTC
j_gene: TRBJ2-7; d_gene: TRBD1; len: 11; abundance: few; v_gene: TRBV5-1; CDR3aa: CASRQGAEQYF; CDR3nt: TGCGCCAGCAGACAGGGGGCCGAGCAGTACTTC
j_gene: TRBJ2-7; d_gene: TRBD2; len: 14; abundance: NA; v_gene: TRBV20-1; CDR3aa: CSGSDPSGFYEQYF; CDR3nt: TGCAGTGGGAGTGACCCTAGCGGATTCTACGAGCAGTACTTC
j_gene: TRBJ2-7; d_gene: NA; len: 14; abundance: NA; v_gene: TRBV7-9; CDR3aa: CASTVGGHPYEQYF; CDR3nt: TGTGCCAGCACCGTCGGCGGGCATCCATACGAGCAGTACTTC
j_gene: TRBJ2-3; d_gene: NA; len: 16; abundance: NA; v_gene: TRBV4-2; CDR3aa: CASSQERGYSTDTQYF; CDR3nt: TGTGCCAGCAGCCAAGAACGCGGCTATTCCACAGATACGCAGTATTTT
j_gene: TRBJ1-1; d_gene: NA; len: 14; abundance: NA; v_gene: TRBV7-2; CDR3aa: CASSGRIQNTEAFF; CDR3nt: TGTGCCAGCAGCGGTCGCATACAGAACACTGAAGCTTTCTTT
j_gene: TRBJ1-2; d_gene: TRBD1; len: 15; abundance: NA; v_gene: TRBV6-5; CDR3aa: CASSYAPTGNYGYTF; CDR3nt: TGTGCCAGCAGTTACGCCCCGACAGGGAACTATGGCTACACCTTC
j_gene: TRBJ1-6; d_gene: NA; len: 12; abundance: NA; v_gene: TRBV27; CDR3aa: CASSLRDSPLHF; CDR3nt: TGTGCCAGCAGTTTGAGGGATTCACCCCTCCACTTT
j_gene: TRBJ1-3; d_gene: NA; len: 15; abundance: NA; v_gene: TRBV6-5; CDR3aa: CASSPPLFSGNTIYF; CDR3nt: TGTGCCAGCAGCCCCCCATTGTTCTCTGGAAACACCATATATTTT
j_gene: TRBJ2-1; d_gene: NA; len: 16; abundance: NA; v_gene: TRBV3-1/TRBV3-2; CDR3aa: CASSQEPLAAYNEQFF; CDR3nt: TGTGCCAGCAGCCAAGAACCACTAGCTGCCTACAATGAGCAGTTCTTC
j_gene: TRBJ2-3; d_gene: NA; len: 14; abundance: NA; v_gene: TRBV4-1; CDR3aa: CASSQVGDLGLGYF; CDR3nt: TGCGCCAGCAGCCAAGTGGGGGACTTAGGCTTGGGGTATTTT
j_gene: TRBJ2-5; d_gene: NA; len: 14; abundance: once; v_gene: TRBV6-6; CDR3aa: CASSQGLSGETQYF; CDR3nt: TGTGCCAGCAGTCAAGGTCTTTCGGGAGAGACCCAGTACTTC
j_gene: TRBJ1-4; d_gene: TRBD1; len: 15; abundance: NA; v_gene: TRBV6-5; CDR3aa: CASSYAGQGNEKLFF; CDR3nt: TGTGCCAGCAGTTACGCGGGACAGGGTAATGAAAAACTGTTTTTT
j_gene: TRBJ1-6; d_gene: NA; len: 15; abundance: NA; v_gene: TRBV5-1; CDR3aa: CASSLDSGGNSPLHF; CDR3nt: TGCGCCAGCAGCTTGGATTCGGGGGGAAATTCACCCCTCCACTTT
j_gene: TRBJ2-5; d_gene: TRBD2; len: 13; abundance: NA; v_gene: TRBV6-2/TRBV6-3; CDR3aa: CASSPGLAGGPYF; CDR3nt: TGTGCCAGCAGTCCGGGACTAGCGGGGGGCCCGTACTTC
j_gene: TRBJ2-4; d_gene: TRBD1; len: 14; abundance: NA; v_gene: TRBV9; CDR3aa: CASSDGQGYNIQYF; CDR3nt: TGTGCCAGCAGCGATGGACAGGGATACAACATTCAGTACTTC
j_gene: TRBJ1-1; d_gene: NA; len: 15; abundance: NA; v_gene: TRBV3-1/TRBV3-2; CDR3aa: CASSQGSRLFTEAFF; CDR3nt: TGTGCCAGCAGCCAAGGGTCCAGGCTTTTCACTGAAGCTTTCTTT
j_gene: TRBJ2-5; d_gene: NA; len: 17; abundance: NA; v_gene: TRBV19; CDR3aa: CASSRSGLGTSQETQYF; CDR3nt: TGTGCCAGTAGTAGGTCCGGGCTAGGGACTTCTCAAGAGACCCAGTACTTC
j_gene: TRBJ2-2; d_gene: NA; len: 17; abundance: NA; v_gene: TRBV30; CDR3aa: CAWSNPYLRANTGELFF; CDR3nt: TGTGCCTGGAGCAACCCCTACCTGCGGGCGAACACCGGGGAGCTGTTTTTT
j_gene: TRBJ2-2; d_gene: NA; len: 14; abundance: NA; v_gene: TRBV10-3; CDR3aa: CAISESAGTGELFF; CDR3nt: TGTGCCATCAGTGAGTCCGCGGGCACCGGGGAGCTGTTTTTT
j_gene: TRBJ1-1; d_gene: TRBD1; len: 19; abundance: NA; v_gene: TRBV27; CDR3aa: CASSARPAGTGPSKTEAFF; CDR3nt: TGTGCCAGCAGTGCACGACCCGCCGGGACAGGGCCATCGAAGACTGAAGCTTTCTTT
j_gene: TRBJ1-4; d_gene: NA; len: 14; abundance: few; v_gene: TRBV19; CDR3aa: CASSTRGFNEKLFF; CDR3nt: TGTGCCAGTAGCACGAGAGGATTTAATGAAAAACTGTTTTTT
j_gene: TRBJ1-6; d_gene: TRBD1; len: 17; abundance: NA; v_gene: TRBV27; CDR3aa: CASSLSSRTGFNSPLHF; CDR3nt: TGTGCCAGCAGTTTATCTTCCCGGACAGGGTTTAATTCACCCCTCCACTTT
j_gene: TRBJ2-6; d_gene: NA; len: 15; abundance: once; v_gene: TRBV4-3; CDR3aa: CASSFEVGGANVLTF; CDR3nt: TGCGCCAGCAGCTTCGAAGTCGGTGGGGCCAACGTCCTGACTTTC
j_gene: TRBJ2-1; d_gene: NA; len: 16; abundance: NA; v_gene: TRBV7-2; CDR3aa: CASSPQGRAYYNEQFF; CDR3nt: TGTGCCAGCAGCCCCCAGGGGCGGGCATACTACAATGAGCAGTTCTTC
j_gene: TRBJ1-6; d_gene: TRBD1; len: 14; abundance: NA; v_gene: TRBV25-1; CDR3aa: CASSERQGASPLHF; CDR3nt: TGTGCCAGCAGTGAGAGACAGGGAGCATCACCCCTCCACTTT
j_gene: TRBJ1-2; d_gene: NA; len: 14; abundance: NA; v_gene: TRBV24-1; CDR3aa: CATSDVGRGGGYTF; CDR3nt: TGTGCCACCAGTGATGTAGGACGGGGAGGTGGCTACACCTTC
j_gene: TRBJ1-1; d_gene: NA; len: 13; abundance: NA; v_gene: TRBV5-1; CDR3aa: CASNLQENTEAFF; CDR3nt: TGCGCCAGCAACCTACAGGAGAACACTGAAGCTTTCTTT
j_gene: TRBJ1-6; d_gene: NA; len: 15; abundance: few; v_gene: TRBV9; CDR3aa: CASSVDAGAPSPLHF; CDR3nt: TGTGCCAGCAGCGTAGATGCAGGGGCCCCCTCACCCCTCCACTTT